One T cell receptor beta chain is described in this entry. Its antigen remains unidentified. TCRdb keeps only in-frame clones here, not all; method: immunoSEQ multiplex PCR. The table has about 1,000 clones, roughly 64% seen once. From germline, CDR1 is SGHDN and CDR2 FVKESK. The CDR3 length is 16 residues. The trim removed 3 bases at V and 4 bases at J, leaving 8 bases unmatched. This entry comes from a study of the immune and genomic landscape of osteosarcoma. About the study: Diagnosis ages spanned roughly 5-81 years, median approximately 25.

Notes on the study in general: Reference clonality came from outside normal skin and healthy blood, not matched tissue. About five repertoires, each under 100 clonotypes, were dominated by one hyperexpanded clone.

Poor-prognosis osteosarcoma patients supplied post-treatment primary, local recurrence and metastasis tumor specimens. The source of this sequence is a man in his 70s with osteosarcoma. The chain links TRBV14 to TRBJ2-7, with 11 bases matching TRBD2. Material for sequencing was tumor tissue from a local recurrence in the femur. CDR3 sequence reads: CASSQERLAGGYEQYF. DNA for the CDR3: TGTGCCAGCAGCCAGGAGCGGCTAGCGGGGGGATACGAGCAGTACTTC.